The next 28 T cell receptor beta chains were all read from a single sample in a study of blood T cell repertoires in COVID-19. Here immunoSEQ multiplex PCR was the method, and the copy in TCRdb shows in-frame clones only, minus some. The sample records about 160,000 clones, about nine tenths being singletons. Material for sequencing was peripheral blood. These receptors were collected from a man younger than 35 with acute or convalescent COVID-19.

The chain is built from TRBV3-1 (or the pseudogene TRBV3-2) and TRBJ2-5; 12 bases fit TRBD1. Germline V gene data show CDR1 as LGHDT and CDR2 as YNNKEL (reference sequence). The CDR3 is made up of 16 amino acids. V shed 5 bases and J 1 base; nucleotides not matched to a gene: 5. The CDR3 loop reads CASSLGQGAFQETQYF. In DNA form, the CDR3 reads TGTGCCAGCAGCTTGGGACAGGGGGCTTTCCAAGAGACCCAGTACTTC.

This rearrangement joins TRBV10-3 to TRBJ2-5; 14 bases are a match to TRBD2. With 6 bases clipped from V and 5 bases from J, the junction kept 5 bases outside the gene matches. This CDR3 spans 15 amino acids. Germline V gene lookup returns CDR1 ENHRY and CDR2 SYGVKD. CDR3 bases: TGTGCCATCAGCCCAAGGACTAGCGGGGGGGAGACCCAGTACTTC. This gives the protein CAISPRTSGGETQYF.

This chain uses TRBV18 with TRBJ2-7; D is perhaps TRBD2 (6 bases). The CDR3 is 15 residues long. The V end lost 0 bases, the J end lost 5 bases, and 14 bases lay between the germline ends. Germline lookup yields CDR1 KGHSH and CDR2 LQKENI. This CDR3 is CASSPPLPGGHEQYF. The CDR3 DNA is TGTGCCAGCTCACCACCCCTCCCCGGAGGGCACGAGCAGTACTTC.

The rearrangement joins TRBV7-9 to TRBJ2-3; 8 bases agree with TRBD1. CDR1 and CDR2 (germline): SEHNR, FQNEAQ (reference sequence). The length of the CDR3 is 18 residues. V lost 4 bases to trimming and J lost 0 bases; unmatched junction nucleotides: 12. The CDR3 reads CASSSALDRGPSTDTQYF. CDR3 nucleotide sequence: TGTGCCAGCAGCTCAGCCCTTGACAGGGGCCCTAGCACAGATACGCAGTATTTT.

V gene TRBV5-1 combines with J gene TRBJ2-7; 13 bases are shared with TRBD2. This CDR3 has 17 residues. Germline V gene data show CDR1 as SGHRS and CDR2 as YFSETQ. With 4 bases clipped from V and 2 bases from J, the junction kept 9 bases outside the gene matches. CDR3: CASSLGLAGALPYEQYF. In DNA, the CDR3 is TGCGCCAGCAGCCTCGGACTAGCGGGGGCCTTGCCCTACGAGCAGTACTTC.

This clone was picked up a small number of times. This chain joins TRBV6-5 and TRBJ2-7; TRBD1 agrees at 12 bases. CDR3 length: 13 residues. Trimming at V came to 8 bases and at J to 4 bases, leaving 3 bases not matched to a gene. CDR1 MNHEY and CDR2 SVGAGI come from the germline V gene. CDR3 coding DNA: TGTGCCAGCGGGACAGGGGGCCTTTACGAGCAGTACTTC. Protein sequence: CASGTGGLYEQYF.

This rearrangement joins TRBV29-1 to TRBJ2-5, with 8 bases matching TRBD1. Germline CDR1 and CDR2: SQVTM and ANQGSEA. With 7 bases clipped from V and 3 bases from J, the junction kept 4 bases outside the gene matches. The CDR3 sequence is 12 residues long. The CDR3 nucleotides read TGCAGCGGTTGGACAGGGAAAGAGACCCAGTACTTC. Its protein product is CSGWTGKETQYF.

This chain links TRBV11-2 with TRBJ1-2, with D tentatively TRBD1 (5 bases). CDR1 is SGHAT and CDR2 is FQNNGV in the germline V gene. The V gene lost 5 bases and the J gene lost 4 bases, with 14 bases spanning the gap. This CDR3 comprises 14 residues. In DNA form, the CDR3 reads TGTGCCAGCAGCCTAGGTGGGGGGGTCTATGGCTACACCTTC. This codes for CASSLGGGVYGYTF.

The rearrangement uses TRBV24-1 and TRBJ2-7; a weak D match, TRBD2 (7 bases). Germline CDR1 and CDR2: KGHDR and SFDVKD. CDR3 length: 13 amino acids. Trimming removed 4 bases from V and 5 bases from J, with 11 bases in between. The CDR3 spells CATSEGGRNEQYF. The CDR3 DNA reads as TGTGCCACCAGTGAGGGGGGGCGAAACGAGCAGTACTTC.

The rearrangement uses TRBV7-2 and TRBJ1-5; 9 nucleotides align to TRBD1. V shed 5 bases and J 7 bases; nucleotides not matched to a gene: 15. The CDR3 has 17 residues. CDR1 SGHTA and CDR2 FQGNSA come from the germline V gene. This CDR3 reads CASSQPRPGTGKQPQHF. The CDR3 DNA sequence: TGTGCCAGCAGCCAACCTCGCCCCGGGACAGGGAAACAGCCCCAGCATTTT.

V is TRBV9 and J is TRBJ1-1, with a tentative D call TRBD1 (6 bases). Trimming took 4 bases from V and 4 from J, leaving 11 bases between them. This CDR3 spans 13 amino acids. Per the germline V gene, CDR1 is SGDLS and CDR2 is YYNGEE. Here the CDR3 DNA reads TGTGCCAGCAGCCTCGGGACAACCACTGAAGCTTTCTTT. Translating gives CASSLGTTTEAFF.

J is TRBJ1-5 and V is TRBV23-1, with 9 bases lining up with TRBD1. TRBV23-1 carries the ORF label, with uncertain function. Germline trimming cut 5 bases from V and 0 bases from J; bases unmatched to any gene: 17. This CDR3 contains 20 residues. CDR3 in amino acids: CASSTHKKGQGFRSNQPQHF. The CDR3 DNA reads TGCGCCAGCAGTACCCATAAGAAGGGACAGGGTTTCCGTAGCAATCAGCCCCAGCATTTT.

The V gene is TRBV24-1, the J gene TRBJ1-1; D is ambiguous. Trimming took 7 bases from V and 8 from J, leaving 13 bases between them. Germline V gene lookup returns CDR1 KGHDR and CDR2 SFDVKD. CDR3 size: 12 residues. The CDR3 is CATSENGREAFF. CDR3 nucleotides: TGTGCCACCAGCGAGAATGGTCGGGAAGCTTTCTTT.

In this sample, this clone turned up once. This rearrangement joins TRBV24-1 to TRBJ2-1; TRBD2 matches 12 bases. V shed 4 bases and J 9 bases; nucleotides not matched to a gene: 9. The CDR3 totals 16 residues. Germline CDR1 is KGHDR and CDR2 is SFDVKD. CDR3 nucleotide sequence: TGTGCCACCAGTGACAATCCGGGACTAGCGGGCGGTGAGCAGTTCTTC. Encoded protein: CATSDNPGLAGGEQFF.

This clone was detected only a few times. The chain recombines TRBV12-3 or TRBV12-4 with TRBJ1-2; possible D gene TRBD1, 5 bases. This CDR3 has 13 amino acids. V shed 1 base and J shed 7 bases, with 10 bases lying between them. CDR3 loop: CASSLEGRGGYTF. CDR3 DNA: TGTGCCAGCAGTTTAGAGGGGAGGGGTGGCTACACCTTC.

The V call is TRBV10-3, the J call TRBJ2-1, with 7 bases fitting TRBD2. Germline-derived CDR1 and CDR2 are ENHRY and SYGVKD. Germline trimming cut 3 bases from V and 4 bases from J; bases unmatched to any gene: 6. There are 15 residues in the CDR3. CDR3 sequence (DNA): TGTGCCATCAGTGATTGGGGGGGTACTTACAATGAGCAGTTCTTC. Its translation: CAISDWGGTYNEQFF.

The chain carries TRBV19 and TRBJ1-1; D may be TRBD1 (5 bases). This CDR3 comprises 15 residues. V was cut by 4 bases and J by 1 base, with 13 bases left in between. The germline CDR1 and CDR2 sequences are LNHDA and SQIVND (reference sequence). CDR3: CASSTAGWRNTEAFF. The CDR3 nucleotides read TGTGCCAGTAGTACCGCAGGGTGGAGGAACACTGAAGCTTTCTTT.

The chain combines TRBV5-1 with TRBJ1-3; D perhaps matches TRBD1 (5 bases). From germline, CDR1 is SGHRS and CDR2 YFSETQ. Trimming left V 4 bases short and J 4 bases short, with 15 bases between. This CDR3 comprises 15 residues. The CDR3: CASSPVVGGGNTIYF. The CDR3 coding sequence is TGCGCCAGCAGCCCCGTCGTGGGGGGAGGAAACACCATATATTTT.

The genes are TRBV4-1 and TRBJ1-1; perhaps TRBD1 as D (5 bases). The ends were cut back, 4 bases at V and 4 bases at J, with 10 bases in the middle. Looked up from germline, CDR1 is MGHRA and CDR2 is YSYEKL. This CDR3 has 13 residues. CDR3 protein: CASSLQGLTEAFF. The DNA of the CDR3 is TGCGCCAGCAGCCTTCAGGGACTCACTGAAGCTTTCTTT.

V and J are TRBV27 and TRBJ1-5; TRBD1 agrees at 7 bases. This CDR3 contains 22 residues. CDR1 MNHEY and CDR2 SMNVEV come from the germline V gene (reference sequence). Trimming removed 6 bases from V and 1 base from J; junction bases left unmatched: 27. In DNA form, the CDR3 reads TGTGCCAGCAGCCCCCCTTTGGATTCCCGGGAAGGGGGCGAGGGGAGCAATCAGCCCCAGCATTTT. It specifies CASSPPLDSREGGEGSNQPQHF.

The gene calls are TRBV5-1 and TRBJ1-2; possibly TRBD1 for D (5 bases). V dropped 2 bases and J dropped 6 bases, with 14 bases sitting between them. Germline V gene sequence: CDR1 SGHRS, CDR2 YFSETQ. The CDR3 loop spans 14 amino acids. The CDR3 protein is CASSFGGTQNGYTF. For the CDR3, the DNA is TGCGCCAGCAGCTTTGGGGGGACTCAGAATGGCTACACCTTC.

CDR3 region: CASKEQGTEAFF. In DNA, the CDR3 is TGTGCCAGCAAAGAACAGGGCACTGAAGCTTTCTTT. The chain recombines TRBV6-6 with TRBJ1-1, with a weak D call TRBD1 (6 bases). The CDR3 is made up of 12 amino acids. Trimming took off 7 bases at V and 4 bases at J, with 10 bases between the two ends. Germline V lookup: CDR1 MNHNY, CDR2 SVGAGI (reference sequence).

CDR3 in DNA: TGTGCCAGCAGCCAACTGGGGCCACAGGGGGCTGGGGGCTACACCTTC. This gives the protein CASSQLGPQGAGGYTF. This chain connects TRBV3-1 (or the pseudogene TRBV3-2) to TRBJ1-2, with TRBD1 identical over 9 bases. The CDR3 totals 16 residues. Germline assignment: CDR1 LGHDT and CDR2 YNNKEL (reference sequence). J gave up 8 bases and V 2 bases, and 12 bases lay outside the gene matches.

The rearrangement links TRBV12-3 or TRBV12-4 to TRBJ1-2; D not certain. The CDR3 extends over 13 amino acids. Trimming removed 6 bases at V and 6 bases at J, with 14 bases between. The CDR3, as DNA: TGTGCCAGCAGGCGGCCGGGTCCTAATGGCTACACCTTC. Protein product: CASRRPGPNGYTF.

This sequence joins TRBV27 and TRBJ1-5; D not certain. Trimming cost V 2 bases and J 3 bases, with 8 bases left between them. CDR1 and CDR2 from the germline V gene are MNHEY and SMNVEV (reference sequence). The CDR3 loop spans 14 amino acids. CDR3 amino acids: CASSLVADNQPQHF. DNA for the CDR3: TGTGCCAGCAGTTTAGTGGCGGACAATCAGCCCCAGCATTTT.

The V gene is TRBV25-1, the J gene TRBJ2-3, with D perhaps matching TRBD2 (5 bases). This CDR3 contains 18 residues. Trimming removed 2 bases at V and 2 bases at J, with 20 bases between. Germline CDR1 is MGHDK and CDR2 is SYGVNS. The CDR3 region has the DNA TGTGCCAGCAGTGAACCCGTTATGGGAAACGGGGACACAGATACGCAGTATTTT. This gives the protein CASSEPVMGNGDTDTQYF.

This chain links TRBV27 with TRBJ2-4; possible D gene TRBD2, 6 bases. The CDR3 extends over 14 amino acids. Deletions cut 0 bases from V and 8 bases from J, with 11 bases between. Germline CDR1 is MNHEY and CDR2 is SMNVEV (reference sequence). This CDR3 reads CASSLSGPGDIQYF. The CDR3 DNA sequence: TGTGCCAGCAGTTTATCCGGCCCGGGAGACATTCAGTACTTC.

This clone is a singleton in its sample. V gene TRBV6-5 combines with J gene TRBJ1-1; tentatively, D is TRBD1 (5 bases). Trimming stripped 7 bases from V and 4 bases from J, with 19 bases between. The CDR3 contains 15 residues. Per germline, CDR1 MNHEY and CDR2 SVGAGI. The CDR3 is CASMHLRGGGTEAFF. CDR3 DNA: TGTGCCAGCATGCATTTGCGGGGGGGAGGCACTGAAGCTTTCTTT.